Following are 18 T cell receptor beta chains from one sample sequenced in a study of technical replicates of blood from several donors. This table comes from immunoSEQ multiplex PCR, and its TCRdb copy is limited to in-frame clones, with some not included. The sample records over 50,000 clones, about 96% being singletons. Sequencing input: T cells isolated from PBMCs. The receptors derive from a human donor in good health.

This chain connects TRBV9 to TRBJ2-7; D is possibly TRBD1 (6 bases). The CDR3 loop spans 14 amino acids. Germline V gives CDR1 SGDLS, CDR2 YYNGEE. V was trimmed by 1 base and J by 6 bases, leaving 14 bases between them. The CDR3 protein is CASSVRSGAVEQYF. In nucleotides, the CDR3 is TGTGCCAGCAGCGTACGGTCAGGGGCGGTCGAGCAGTACTTC.

In its sample, this clone was seen once. This rearrangement joins TRBV5-1 to TRBJ2-7, with D possibly matching TRBD1 (6 bases). Germline CDR1 reads SGHRS; CDR2 reads YFSETQ. CDR3 length equals 16 residues. The germline V and J ends were trimmed by 4 bases and 0 bases, with 17 bases remaining between them. CDR3 protein: CASSLGTGISSYEQYF. As DNA, the CDR3 is TGCGCCAGCAGCCTGGGAACAGGGATTAGCTCCTACGAGCAGTACTTC.

This rearrangement joins TRBV18 to TRBJ1-2; D is undetermined. This CDR3 is 13 amino acids long. Germline V gene data show CDR1 as KGHSH and CDR2 as LQKENI. Trimming pared 2 bases from V and 2 bases from J, leaving 6 bases between. CDR3 in DNA: TGTGCCAGCTCACCATCGGGGAACTATGGCTACACCTTC. Its protein is CASSPSGNYGYTF.

This chain uses TRBV5-1 with TRBJ2-3; no clear D. Trimming removed 4 bases at V and 6 bases at J, with 12 bases between. The CDR3 runs 13 residues. CDR1 SGHRS and CDR2 YFSETQ come from the germline V gene. DNA of the CDR3: TGCGCCAGCAGCGAGCTGAGAACGGATACGCAGTATTTT. This encodes CASSELRTDTQYF.

The J gene is TRBJ2-1, the V gene TRBV7-8; D gene ambiguous. Germline loops: CDR1 SGHVS, CDR2 FQNEAQ. The CDR3 has 11 amino acids. Trimming took 7 bases from V and 8 from J, leaving 9 bases between them. The CDR3 region has the DNA TGTGCCAGCACTACGGCGGATGAGCAGTTCTTC. This translates into CASTTADEQFF.

This clone was detected only once. The genes are TRBV2 and TRBJ1-5, with D maybe TRBD1 (5 bases). CDR3 size: 16 residues. Germline V gives CDR1 SNHLY, CDR2 FYNNEI. V lost 6 bases and J lost 2, with 17 bases in between. This CDR3 reads CASRGWGRSGNQPQHF. In DNA form, the CDR3 reads TGTGCCAGCAGGGGGTGGGGCAGGTCGGGCAATCAGCCCCAGCATTTT.

CDR3 in amino acids: CASSTRQMSSYNEQFF. Written as DNA, the CDR3 is TGCGCCAGCAGCACGCGTCAAATGAGCTCCTACAATGAGCAGTTCTTC. The chain carries TRBV4-1 and TRBJ2-1; D ambiguous. The germline V gene encodes CDR1 MGHRA and CDR2 YSYEKL. Trimming removed 5 bases at V and 0 bases at J, with 14 bases between. CDR3 length: 16 residues.

V is TRBV9 and J is TRBJ2-2; D unclear. This CDR3 has 15 residues. From germline, CDR1 is SGDLS and CDR2 YYNGEE. V was cut by 2 bases and J by 2 bases, with 10 bases left in between. The CDR3 reads CASSVMGVNTGELFF. CDR3 nucleotides: TGTGCCAGCAGCGTGATGGGCGTCAACACCGGGGAGCTGTTTTTT.

The genes are TRBV28 and TRBJ2-7; tentatively, D is TRBD1 (6 bases). The CDR3 sequence is 13 residues long. The V and J ends lost 6 bases and 5 bases respectively, with 14 bases between them. From germline, CDR1 is MDHEN and CDR2 SYDVKM. CDR3: CASRENRDHEQYF. Written as DNA, the CDR3 is TGTGCCAGCAGAGAAAACAGGGATCACGAGCAGTACTTC.

J is TRBJ2-3 and V is TRBV7-6, with 9 bases fitting TRBD1. Germline V gene data show CDR1 as SGHVS and CDR2 as FNYEAQ. Germline trimming cut 3 bases from V and 4 bases from J; bases unmatched to any gene: 5. The CDR3 contains 15 residues. The CDR3 region is CASSFRDRAPDTQYF. Here the CDR3 DNA reads TGTGCCAGCAGCTTCCGGGACAGGGCCCCAGATACGCAGTATTTT.

The genes are TRBV4-1 and TRBJ2-1; unclear D gene. Germline-derived CDR1 and CDR2 are MGHRA and YSYEKL. The V end lost 4 bases, the J end lost 8 bases, and 15 bases lay between the germline ends. CDR3 length: 14 amino acids. The CDR3 region has the DNA TGCGCCAGCAGCCCTAAACAGACCCTGGATGAGCAGTTCTTC. This gives the protein CASSPKQTLDEQFF.

V usage is TRBV7-9 and J usage is TRBJ1-4, with D possibly TRBD1 on 6 matching bases. V lost 6 bases to trimming and J lost 4 bases, with 27 bases between them. The CDR3 covers 19 residues. Germline lookup yields CDR1 SEHNR and CDR2 FQNEAQ (reference sequence). In nucleotides, the CDR3 is TGTGCCAGCAGTCCGACATTTCCCAGCTCAGGGGCAAGTAATGAAAAACTGTTTTTT. It is translated as CASSPTFPSSGASNEKLFF. The variable domain in full, completed from reference TRBV7-9 and TRBJ1-4, reads DTGVSQNPRHKITKRGQNVTFRCDPISEHNRLYWYRQTLGQGPEFLTYFQNEAQLEKSRLLSDRFSAERPKGSFSTLEIQRTEQGDSAMYLCASSPTFPSSGASNEKLFFGSGTQLSVL.

The V and J genes are TRBV6-5 and TRBJ1-1; 8 nucleotides agree with TRBD1. V trimming: 2 bases; J trimming: 4 bases; junction bases outside the gene matches: 9. CDR1 MNHEY and CDR2 SVGAGI come from the germline V gene. The CDR3 totals 16 residues. The CDR3 is CASSYGRGTGPTEAFF. The CDR3 DNA sequence: TGTGCCAGCAGTTACGGTAGGGGGACAGGCCCCACTGAAGCTTTCTTT.

The rearrangement joins TRBV5-1 to TRBJ2-7; D might be TRBD2 (5 bases). Germline lookup yields CDR1 SGHRS and CDR2 YFSETQ. V was clipped by 0 bases and J by 4 bases, with 11 bases between them. The CDR3 covers 14 residues. The CDR3 here is CASSLGQTGYEQYF. CDR3 DNA: TGCGCCAGCAGCTTGGGGCAAACGGGGTACGAGCAGTACTTC.

This chain links TRBV9 with TRBJ2-4; TRBD2 matches at 8 bases. CDR3 length equals 16 residues. Germline V CDR1 and CDR2: SGDLS, YYNGEE. After removal of 4 bases from V and 6 bases from J, the junction contained 12 bases not matched to a gene. CDR3 in amino acids: CASSPPGLGVGNIQYF. In nucleotides, the CDR3 is TGTGCCAGCAGCCCACCGGGACTAGGGGTTGGAAACATTCAGTACTTC.

The V gene is TRBV27, the J gene TRBJ2-2, with 11 bases matching TRBD1. V lost 5 bases, J lost 8 bases, and 4 bases stayed unmatched. The CDR3 is 14 residues long. Looked up from germline, CDR1 is MNHEY and CDR2 is SMNVEV (reference sequence). The CDR3 reads CASSGQGATGELFF. The CDR3 DNA reads as TGTGCCAGCAGTGGACAGGGGGCAACGGGGGAGCTGTTTTTT.

This chain uses TRBV13 with TRBJ2-7; 7 nucleotides line up with TRBD2. This CDR3 is 16 amino acids long. V shed 3 bases and J 1 base; nucleotides not matched to a gene: 9. CDR1 is PRHDT and CDR2 is FYEKMQ in the germline V gene (reference sequence). The CDR3 DNA sequence: TGTGCCAGCAGCTTTGGGGGGGTAACACCATCCTACGAGCAGTACTTC. Encoded protein: CASSFGGVTPSYEQYF. The entire variable domain, with the rest obtained from reference TRBV13 and TRBJ2-7, is as follows: AAGVIQSPRHLIKEKRETATLKCYPIPRHDTVYWYQQGPGQDPQFLISFYEKMQSDKGSIPDRFSAQQFSDYHSELNMSSLELGDSALYFCASSFGGVTPSYEQYFGPGTRLTVT.

The genes are TRBV11-1 and TRBJ2-2, with 11 positions matching TRBD1. With V trimmed by 4 bases and J by 0 bases, 7 bases remained unmatched. The germline CDR1 and CDR2 sequences are SGHAT and FQDESV (reference sequence). The CDR3 loop spans 18 amino acids. CDR3 protein: CASSSGQGALTNTGELFF. CDR3 bases: TGTGCCAGCAGCTCCGGACAGGGGGCCCTTACGAACACCGGGGAGCTGTTTTTT.